This T cell receptor beta chain was obtained from a study of blood T cell repertoires in COVID-19. Study-level background: The United States, Italy and Spain provided the acute and convalescent COVID-19 samples.

The CDR3 contains 17 residues. V lost 1 base to trimming and J lost 1 base, with 14 bases between them. Germline V CDR1 and CDR2: SGHTA, FQGNSA. Assay used: immunoSEQ multiplex PCR; TCRdb lists only in-frame clones, some missing. The sample yields under 65,000 clones, 80% to 90% seen once. V and J are TRBV7-2 and TRBJ1-3; a weak D match, TRBD1 (6 bases). This sequence was found in a man in his 60s with acute or convalescent COVID-19. The sequencing sample was made of peripheral blood. The CDR3 coding sequence is TGTGCCAGCAGCTTAGACTATACAGGGTCTTCTGGAAACACCATATATTTT. Translated, it gives CASSLDYTGSSGNTIYF.